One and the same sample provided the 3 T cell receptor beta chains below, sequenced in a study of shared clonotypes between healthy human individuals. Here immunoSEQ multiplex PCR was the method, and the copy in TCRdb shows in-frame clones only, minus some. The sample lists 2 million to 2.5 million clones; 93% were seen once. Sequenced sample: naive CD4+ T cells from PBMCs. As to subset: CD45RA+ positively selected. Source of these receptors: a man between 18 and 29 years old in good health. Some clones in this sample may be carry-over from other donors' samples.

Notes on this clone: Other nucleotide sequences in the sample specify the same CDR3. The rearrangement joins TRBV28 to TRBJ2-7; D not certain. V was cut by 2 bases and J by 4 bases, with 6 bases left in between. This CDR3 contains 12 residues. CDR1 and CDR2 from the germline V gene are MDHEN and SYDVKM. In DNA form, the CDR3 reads TGTGCCAGCAGTTTACTTCGGTACGAGCAGTACTTC. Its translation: CASSLLRYEQYF.

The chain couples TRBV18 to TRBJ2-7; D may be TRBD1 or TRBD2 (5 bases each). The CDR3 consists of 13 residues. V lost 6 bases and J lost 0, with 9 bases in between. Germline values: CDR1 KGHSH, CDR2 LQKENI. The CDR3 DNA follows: TGTGCCAGCTCTCGGGACCACTCCTACGAGCAGTACTTC. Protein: CASSRDHSYEQYF.

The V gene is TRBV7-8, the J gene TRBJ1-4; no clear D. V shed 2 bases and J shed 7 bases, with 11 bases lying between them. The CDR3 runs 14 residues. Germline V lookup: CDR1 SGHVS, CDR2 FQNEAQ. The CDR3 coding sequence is TGTGCCAGCAGCTTACTCGAACGGTCTGAAAAACTGTTTTTT. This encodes CASSLLERSEKLFF.